Below are 16 T cell receptor beta chains sequenced from a single sample in a study of shared T cell receptors in the human thymus (dated by TCRdb to the early 2020s). Library preparation used the immunoSEQ multiplex PCR assay. TCRdb carries this immuneACCESS record with in-frame sequences only. Its versions omit some clonotypes, under half of them owing to an unresolved V gene in the studies checked, with the rest unexplained. The sample table holds over 450,000 clones, of which around 78% were seen once. Roughly 0.013% of the sample belongs to the ten largest clones. The data also belong to a second study, concerning human thymus T cells.

Input material: thymocytes. These TCRs come from a boy under three years old with a congenital heart defect. Donor details come from another sample of the same person, matched by shared clones.

The V call is TRBV4-3, the J call TRBJ2-3; 10 nucleotides agree with TRBD2. The CDR3 has 17 residues. The J segment lost 6 bases and the V segment lost 4 bases, leaving 13 bases of the junction unmatched. CDR1 is LGHNA, CDR2 YSLEER, per germline. The CDR3 region is CASSPSGGCSGRDTQYF. The CDR3 DNA reads as TGCGCCAGCAGCCCCTCCGGGGGGTGTAGCGGGAGGGATACGCAGTATTTT.

CDR3 amino acids: CASSKGRGRGLIRQETQYF. In DNA, the CDR3 is TGTGCCAGCAGCAAAGGTCGTGGCAGGGGGCTTATCCGGCAGGAGACCCAGTACTTC. J is TRBJ2-5 and V is TRBV7-9; TRBD1 agrees at 8 bases. Germline CDR1 and CDR2: SEHNR and FQNEAQ (reference sequence). V shed 5 bases and J 5 bases; nucleotides not matched to a gene: 22. This CDR3 spans 19 amino acids.

Remarks on this clone: Mismatch with germline at one junction end may stem from a read error. V usage is TRBV11-2 and J usage is TRBJ1-3, with D possibly being TRBD1 (5 bases). Looked up from germline, CDR1 is SGHAT and CDR2 is FQNNGV. The CDR3 contains 17 residues. CDR3 in amino acids: CASSSASSGLPGNTIYF. CDR3 bases: TGTGCCAGCAGCTCCGCTTCCTCGGGACTCCCTGGGAACACCATATATTTT.

This clone was recorded a few times. This sequence joins TRBV29-1 and TRBJ2-7; D uncertain. V gave up 5 bases and J gave up 7 bases, with 21 bases separating them. The germline V gene has CDR1 SQVTM and CDR2 ANQGSEA. CDR3 size: 14 residues. CDR3 protein: CSVPNRPDTREQYF. DNA of the CDR3: TGCAGCGTTCCGAACCGACCCGATACGAGGGAGCAGTACTTC.

The V and J genes are TRBV29-1 and TRBJ2-7, with D perhaps matching TRBD2 (7 bases). CDR1 is SQVTM, CDR2 ANQGSEA, per germline. The CDR3 sequence is 15 residues long. V shed 4 bases and J shed 3 bases, with 19 bases lying between them. CDR3 nucleotide sequence: TGCAGCGTTGGCCCCTCGAAGGGGGGGTTCTACGAGCAGTACTTC. This encodes CSVGPSKGGFYEQYF.

This rearrangement joins TRBV27 to TRBJ2-1; TRBD2 matches at 8 bases. V lost 0 bases to trimming and J lost 5 bases; unmatched junction nucleotides: 0. The CDR3 runs to 14 residues. The germline V gene encodes CDR1 MNHEY and CDR2 SMNVEV (reference sequence). CDR3 sequence (DNA): TGTGCCAGCAGTTTATCCGGGAGGGACAATGAGCAGTTCTTC. Translated: CASSLSGRDNEQFF.

The CDR3: CAWNPAGASEQYF. In DNA form, the CDR3 reads TGTGCCTGGAACCCAGCGGGAGCGTCCGAGCAGTACTTC. The chain joins TRBV30 to TRBJ2-7; 8 bases fit TRBD2. The ends lost 4 bases at V and 6 bases at J; junction bases unmatched: 8. The CDR3 sequence is 13 residues long. Germline CDR1 GTSNPN, CDR2 SVGIG (reference sequence).

The V call is TRBV4-1, the J call TRBJ1-1; D is ambiguous. Trimming removed 0 bases from V and 0 bases from J, with 8 bases in between. The CDR3 loop spans 15 amino acids. The germline CDR1 and CDR2 sequences are MGHRA and YSYEKL. CDR3 DNA sequence: TGCGCCAGCAGCCAAGAAGGAGATATGAACACTGAAGCTTTCTTT. As protein: CASSQEGDMNTEAFF.

V is TRBV28 and J is TRBJ1-1, with D perhaps matching TRBD1 (6 bases). Deletions cut 6 bases from V and 3 bases from J, with 14 bases between. Germline V gene sequence: CDR1 MDHEN, CDR2 SYDVKM. There are 14 residues in the CDR3. The CDR3 spells CASRHDRSDTEAFF. In DNA form, the CDR3 reads TGTGCCAGCAGACATGACAGGTCTGACACTGAAGCTTTCTTT.

V is TRBV5-4 and J is TRBJ2-7; 7 nucleotides align to TRBD2. The CDR3 spans 16 residues. Germline trimming cut 0 bases from V and 4 bases from J; bases unmatched to any gene: 10. CDR1 SGHNT and CDR2 YYREEE come from the germline V gene (reference sequence). The CDR3: CASSLEVGLEGYEQYF. The CDR3 coding sequence is TGTGCCAGCAGCTTGGAAGTCGGACTAGAAGGGTACGAGCAGTACTTC.

The chain links TRBV6-4 to TRBJ1-2; 9 bases agree with TRBD1. CDR1 is MRHNA, CDR2 SNTAGT, per germline. The V segment lost 0 bases and the J segment 7 bases; nucleotides outside the gene matches: 12. The CDR3 totals 17 residues. CDR3: CASSDSRGRQGEGGYTF. The CDR3, as DNA: TGTGCCAGCAGTGACTCCCGAGGGAGACAGGGGGAAGGTGGCTACACCTTC.

This clone was detected only a few times. CDR3 region: CSVEGSDHKGNEQFF. The CDR3 DNA is TGCAGCGTTGAGGGTAGCGACCATAAGGGCAATGAGCAGTTCTTC. V is TRBV29-1 and J is TRBJ2-1; D might be TRBD2 (5 bases). This CDR3 is 15 amino acids long. V lost 3 bases, J lost 6 bases, and 18 bases lay in between. Germline V lookup: CDR1 SQVTM, CDR2 ANQGSEA.

V is TRBV4-3 and J is TRBJ2-5, with D possibly being TRBD2 (6 bases). TRBJ2-7 matches the DNA end more closely, so the J call is doubtful. CDR1 and CDR2 from the germline V gene are LGHNA and YSLEER. The CDR3 spans 17 residues. This chain's CDR3 is CASSQDRIGGIIYEQYF. The DNA for the CDR3 is TGCGCCAGCAGCCAAGATAGAATTGGCGGGATTATCTACGAGCAGTACTTC.

The V and J genes are TRBV5-4 and TRBJ2-1; 14 positions agree with TRBD2. Per germline, CDR1 SGHNT and CDR2 YYREEE (reference sequence). The CDR3 totals 18 residues. Trimming at V came to 4 bases and at J to 1 base, leaving 7 bases not matched to a gene. As DNA, the CDR3 is TGTGCCAGCAGCCCTCGGACTAGCGGGAGGAGGTCCTACAATGAGCAGTTCTTC. Translating gives CASSPRTSGRRSYNEQFF.

This clone was seen a single time. This chain joins TRBV27 and TRBJ2-3; unclear D gene. Trimming stripped 5 bases from V and 1 base from J, with 13 bases between. The CDR3 contains 15 residues. Germline-derived CDR1 and CDR2 are MNHEY and SMNVEV (reference sequence). CDR3 DNA: TGTGCCAGCAGTCTGCAGCTAGAAGGCACAGATACGCAGTATTTT. Residues: CASSLQLEGTDTQYF.

The J gene is TRBJ2-3, the V gene TRBV5-1; 12 bases align to TRBD2. The CDR3 has 21 amino acids. J gave up 6 bases and V 0 bases, and 20 bases lay outside the gene matches. Germline-derived CDR1 and CDR2 are SGHRS and YFSETQ. CDR3 DNA sequence: TGCGCCAGCAGCTTGGTATCGCCCCAGGGAGCTAGCGGGAGGGATGCCGATACGCAGTATTTT. It codes for CASSLVSPQGASGRDADTQYF.